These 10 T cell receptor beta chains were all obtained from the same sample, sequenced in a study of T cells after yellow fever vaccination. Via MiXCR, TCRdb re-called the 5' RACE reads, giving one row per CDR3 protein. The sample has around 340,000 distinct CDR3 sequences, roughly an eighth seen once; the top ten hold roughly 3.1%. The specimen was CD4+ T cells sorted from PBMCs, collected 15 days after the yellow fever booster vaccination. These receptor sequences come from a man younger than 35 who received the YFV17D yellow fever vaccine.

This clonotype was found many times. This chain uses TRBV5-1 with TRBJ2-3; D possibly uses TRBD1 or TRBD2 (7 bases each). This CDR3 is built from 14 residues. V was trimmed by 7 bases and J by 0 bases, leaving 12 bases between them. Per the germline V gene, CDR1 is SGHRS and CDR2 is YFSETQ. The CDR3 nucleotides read TGCGCCAGCGTCAGGGGGGGGAGCACAGATACGCAGTATTTT. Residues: CASVRGGSTDTQYF.

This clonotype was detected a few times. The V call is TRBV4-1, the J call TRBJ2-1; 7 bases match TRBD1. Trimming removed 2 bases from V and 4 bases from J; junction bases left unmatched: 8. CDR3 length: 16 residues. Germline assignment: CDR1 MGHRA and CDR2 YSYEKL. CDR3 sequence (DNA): TGCGCCAGCAGCCAACCCACGAGGGGACAGTACAATGAGCAGTTCTTC. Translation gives CASSQPTRGQYNEQFF.

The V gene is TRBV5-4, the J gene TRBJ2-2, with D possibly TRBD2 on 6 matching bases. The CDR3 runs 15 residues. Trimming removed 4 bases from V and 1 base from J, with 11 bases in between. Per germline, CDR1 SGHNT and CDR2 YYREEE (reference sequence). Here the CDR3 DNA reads TGTGCCAGCAGCCCGGCGGGGATGAACACCGGGGAGCTGTTTTTT. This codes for CASSPAGMNTGELFF.

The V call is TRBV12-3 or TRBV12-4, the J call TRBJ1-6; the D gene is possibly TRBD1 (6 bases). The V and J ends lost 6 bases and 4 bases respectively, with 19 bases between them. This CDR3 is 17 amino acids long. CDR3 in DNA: TGTGCCAGCAGGGACAGTCCCCTAGGGGGGTATAATTCACCCCTCCACTTT. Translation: CASRDSPLGGYNSPLHF.

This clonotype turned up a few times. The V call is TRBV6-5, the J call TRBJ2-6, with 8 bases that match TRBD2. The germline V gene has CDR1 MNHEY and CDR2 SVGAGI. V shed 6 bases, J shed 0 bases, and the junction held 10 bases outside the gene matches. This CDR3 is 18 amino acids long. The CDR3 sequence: CASRTLTSVFSGANVLTF. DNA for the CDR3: TGTGCCAGCAGGACCCTGACTAGCGTGTTCTCTGGGGCCAACGTCCTGACTTTC.

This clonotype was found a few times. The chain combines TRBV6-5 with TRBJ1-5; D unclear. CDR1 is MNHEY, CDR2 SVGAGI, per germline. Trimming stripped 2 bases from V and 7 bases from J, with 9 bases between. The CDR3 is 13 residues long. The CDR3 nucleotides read TGTGCCAGCAGTTACGAAGGGAGGCAGCCCCAGCATTTT. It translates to CASSYEGRQPQHF.

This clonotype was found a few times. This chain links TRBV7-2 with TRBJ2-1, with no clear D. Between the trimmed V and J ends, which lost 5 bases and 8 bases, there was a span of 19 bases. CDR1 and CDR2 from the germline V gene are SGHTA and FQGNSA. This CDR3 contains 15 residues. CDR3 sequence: CASSLSRGLLYEQFF. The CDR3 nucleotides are TGTGCCAGCAGCCTCTCGAGAGGCCTATTATATGAGCAGTTCTTC.

The CDR3 protein is CASSLMTAPGTQYF. CDR3 DNA sequence: TGTGCCAGCAGCTTAATGACCGCGCCTGGGACCCAGTACTTC. This rearrangement joins TRBV7-2 to TRBJ2-5; D is unclear. CDR3 size: 14 residues. Trimming shortened V by 2 bases and J by 7 bases, and 14 bases separated the two germline ends. Germline lookup yields CDR1 SGHTA and CDR2 FQGNSA.

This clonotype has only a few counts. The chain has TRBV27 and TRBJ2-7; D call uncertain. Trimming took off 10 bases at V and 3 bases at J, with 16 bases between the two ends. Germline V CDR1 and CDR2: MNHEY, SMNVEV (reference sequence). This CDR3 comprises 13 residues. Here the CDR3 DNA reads TGTGCCATTGCGACTTCGGGTGGCTACGAGCAGTACGTC. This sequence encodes CAIATSGGYEQYV.

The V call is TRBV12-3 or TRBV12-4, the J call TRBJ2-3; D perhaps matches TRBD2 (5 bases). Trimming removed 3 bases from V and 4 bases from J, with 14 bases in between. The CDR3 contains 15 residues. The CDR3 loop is CASSLAGGISDTQYF. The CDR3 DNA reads TGTGCCAGCAGTTTGGCGGGCGGAATCTCAGATACGCAGTATTTT.